What follows describes a single TCR beta chain. Its specificity is not known. The germline V gene has CDR1 MNHEY and CDR2 SVGAGI. This CDR3 region has 15 residues. This record comes from a study of shared clonotypes between healthy human individuals. Points from the study as a whole: A generally larger estimated richness was seen in naive subsets than in memory subsets.

Assay used: immunoSEQ multiplex PCR; TCRdb lists only in-frame clones, some missing. This repertoire shows 2 million to 2.5 million clones, approximately 94% found once; its top ten account for approximately 0.13%. The clonotype originates from a man between 18 and 29 years old in good health. The chain employs TRBV6-5 and TRBJ2-5, with 10 nucleotides matching TRBD2. The better agreement between TRBJ2-7 and the DNA end casts doubt on the J call. Sequencing was done on a sample of naive CD4+ T cells sorted from blood. This sample's subset: CD45RA+ positively selected. In DNA form, the CDR3 reads TGTGCCAGCAGGTACCTAGCGGGAGTATCAGACGAGCAGTACTTC. Protein: CASRYLAGVSDEQYF.